This entry features one T cell receptor (beta chain) sequence. The antigen remains unidentified. TCRdb redid the calling of the reads with MiXCR, one entry per CDR3 protein. In the table there are about 340,000 distinct CDR3 sequences, just under 30% of which are singletons. V was shortened by 0 bases and J by 1 base, with 6 bases between the two germline ends. There are 14 residues in the CDR3. Germline assignment: CDR1 LNHNV and CDR2 YYDKDF (reference sequence). The data derive from a study of T cell repertoires in cytomegalovirus infection. V usage is TRBV15 and J usage is TRBJ1-1, with TRBD1 as a possible D gene (6 bases). Sample: cultured PBMCs, taken from culture after CMV antigen stimulation. The source of this sequence is a human donor in good health (CMV status not recorded). Some clones in this sample may be carry-over from other donors' samples. CDR3 DNA: TGTGCCACCAGCAGAGACAGGGGGAACACTGAAGCTTTCTTT. Amino acid sequence: CATSRDRGNTEAFF. The full variable domain, completed using reference TRBV15 and TRBJ1-1, is DAMVIQNPRYQVTQFGKPVTLSCSQTLNHNVMYWYQQKSSQAPKLLFHYYDKDFNNEADTPDNFQSRRPNTSFCFLDIRSPGLGDTAMYLCATSRDRGNTEAFFGQGTRLTVV.